The 13 T cell receptor beta chains listed next were all sequenced from one sample in a study of HIV-infected patients and healthy controls. In TCRdb, the 5' RACE reads were re-called with MiXCR into one record per CDR3 protein. The sample includes about 70,000 distinct CDR3 sequences, about 16% of them seen just once. Sequenced material: CD4+ T cells from blood. The origin of the receptors is a human donor in good health.

This clonotype has at least ten counts. This rearrangement joins TRBV6-5 to TRBJ2-7; 8 bases line up with TRBD1. Germline trimming cut 5 bases from V and 1 base from J; bases unmatched to any gene: 4. CDR1 MNHEY and CDR2 SVGAGI come from the germline V gene. The CDR3 loop spans 14 amino acids. CDR3 sequence: CASSRGTGSYEQYF. The DNA for the CDR3 is TGTGCCAGCAGTCGCGGGACAGGATCCTACGAGCAGTACTTC.

This clonotype was counted a few times. The chain combines TRBV7-9 with TRBJ1-4; the D gene is possibly TRBD1 (6 bases). This CDR3 spans 15 amino acids. V shed 4 bases and J shed 3 bases, with 12 bases lying between them. The V gene's germline CDR1 is SEHNR and CDR2 FQNEAQ (reference sequence). The CDR3 DNA is TGTGCCAGCAGCTCAACAGGGAACTCTAATGAAAAACTGTTTTTT. It yields the protein CASSSTGNSNEKLFF. Filled out from reference TRBV7-9 and TRBJ1-4, the complete variable domain reads DTGVSQNPRHKITKRGQNVTFRCDPISEHNRLYWYRQTLGQGPEFLTYFQNEAQLEKSRLLSDRFSAERPKGSFSTLEIQRTEQGDSAMYLCASSSTGNSNEKLFFGSGTQLSVL.

The chain has TRBV5-6 and TRBJ2-1; 13 nucleotides align to TRBD2. Germline CDR1 and CDR2: SGHDT and YYEEEE. The trim removed 0 bases at V and 8 bases at J, leaving 8 bases unmatched. There are 17 residues in the CDR3. DNA of the CDR3: TGTGCCAGCAGCTTGGGTCCCACTAGCGGGAGGGCCCATGAGCAGTTCTTC. Translated, it gives CASSLGPTSGRAHEQFF.

The rearrangement uses TRBV3-1 and TRBJ2-3; no clear D. CDR3 length: 14 residues. Trimming took 8 bases from V and 8 from J, leaving 20 bases between them. CDR1 is LGHDT and CDR2 is YNNKEL in the germline V gene (reference sequence). CDR3 region: CASSPSTPGITQYF. For the CDR3, the DNA is TGTGCCAGCTCCCCTAGTACACCGGGCATTACGCAGTATTTT.

This clonotype was observed at least ten times. This chain uses TRBV28 with TRBJ1-5, with D possibly TRBD1 on 5 matching bases. V was shortened by 1 base and J by 4 bases, with 11 bases between the two germline ends. The germline V gene encodes CDR1 MDHEN and CDR2 SYDVKM. The CDR3 has 15 residues. DNA for the CDR3: TGTGCCAGCAGTTTATCAGGGTCCTATAATCAGCCCCAGCATTTT. It specifies CASSLSGSYNQPQHF.

This clonotype was counted many times. The chain is built from TRBV7-2 and TRBJ2-3, with a weak D call TRBD1 (5 bases). The CDR3 totals 16 residues. The germline V gene encodes CDR1 SGHTA and CDR2 FQGNSA. The V end lost 2 bases, the J end lost 1 base, and 13 bases lay between the germline ends. CDR3 residues: CASSLSQGRGTDTQYF. CDR3 DNA sequence: TGTGCCAGCAGCTTATCTCAGGGCAGGGGCACAGATACGCAGTATTTT.

The chain links TRBV12-3 or TRBV12-4 to TRBJ2-1, with D possibly called TRBD1 or TRBD2 (5 bases each). Trimming took 3 bases from V and 0 from J, leaving 15 bases between them. This CDR3 has 17 amino acids. Here the CDR3 reads CASSFGEGPRSYNEQFF. The CDR3 DNA is TGTGCCAGCAGTTTTGGTGAGGGGCCCCGCTCCTACAATGAGCAGTTCTTC.

This sequence joins TRBV7-9 and TRBJ1-4; D gene ambiguous. CDR1 and CDR2 from the germline V gene are SEHNR and FQNEAQ (reference sequence). V shed 5 bases and J shed 0 bases, with 16 bases lying between them. The CDR3 sequence is 17 residues long. The chain's CDR3 is CASSLRVGFATNEKLFF. CDR3 nucleotides: TGTGCCAGCAGCCTAAGGGTCGGGTTTGCAACTAATGAAAAACTGTTTTTT.

In its sample, this clonotype was seen a few times. The V and J genes are TRBV7-2 and TRBJ2-1, with 9 bases lining up with TRBD2. Trimming cost V 3 bases and J 3 bases; bases outside gene matches: 15. CDR1 is SGHTA, CDR2 FQGNSA, per germline. This CDR3 region has 19 residues. DNA of the CDR3: TGTGCCAGCAGCTTCGATCGTGGACGACTAGCGGTTGTCTACAATGAGCAGTTCTTC. Translated, it gives CASSFDRGRLAVVYNEQFF. The variable domain in full, with the rest retrieved from reference TRBV7-2 and TRBJ2-1, is GAGVSQSPSNKVTEKGKDVELRCDPISGHTALYWYRQSLGQGLEFLIYFQGNSAPDKSGLPSDRFSAERTGGSVSTLTIQRTQQEDSAVYLCASSFDRGRLAVVYNEQFFGPGTRLTVL.

Only a few counts were recorded for this clonotype. The chain recombines TRBV6-2 or TRBV6-3 with TRBJ2-3; 14 positions agree with TRBD2. There are 19 residues in the CDR3. Germline-derived CDR1 and CDR2 are MNHEY and SVGEGT. J was trimmed by 6 bases and V by 5 bases; bases with no gene match: 16. The CDR3 loop is CASSPPGLAGGRGRDTQYF. The CDR3 region has the DNA TGTGCCAGCAGTCCCCCAGGACTAGCGGGAGGTCGCGGACGCGATACGCAGTATTTT.

J is TRBJ2-1 and V is TRBV20-1; 10 nucleotides align to TRBD2. Looked up from germline, CDR1 is DFQATT and CDR2 is SNEGSKA (reference sequence). The CDR3 contains 14 residues. The junction had 4 bases not matched to a gene; V was cut back by 2 bases and J by 6 bases. The chain's CDR3 is CSARIAGGRNEQFF. CDR3 DNA: TGCAGTGCTAGAATAGCGGGAGGACGCAATGAGCAGTTCTTC.

The chain recombines TRBV20-1 with TRBJ2-1; D may match TRBD1 or TRBD2 (6 bases each). CDR1 and CDR2 (germline): DFQATT, SNEGSKA (reference sequence). V gave up 6 bases and J gave up 10 bases, with 28 bases separating them. CDR3 length equals 16 residues. The CDR3 nucleotides read TGCAGTGCCAGGAATAGCCTCGCCTTCTTAGGGGGGGAGCAGTTCTTC. As protein: CSARNSLAFLGGEQFF.

The chain combines TRBV14 with TRBJ2-2; 7 bases fit TRBD1. Trimming removed 2 bases from V and 6 bases from J; junction bases left unmatched: 6. Germline assignment: CDR1 SGHDN and CDR2 FVKESK. The CDR3 totals 15 residues. This CDR3 is CASSQLDRVPGELFF. CDR3 bases: TGTGCCAGCAGCCAACTTGACAGGGTGCCCGGGGAGCTGTTTTTT. The whole variable domain, remainder taken from reference TRBV14 and TRBJ2-2, is EAGVTQFPSHSVIEKGQTVTLRCDPISGHDNLYWYRRVMGKEIKFLLHFVKESKQDESGMPNNRFLAERTGGTYSTLKVQPAELEDSGVYFCASSQLDRVPGELFFGEGSRLTVL.